The clone carrying this T cell receptor beta chain was counted a few times. Its specificity is not known. Germline V CDR1 and CDR2: SQVTM, ANQGSEA. V gave up 4 bases and J gave up 8 bases, with 14 bases separating them. This CDR3 has 12 residues. These data come from a study of type 1 and type 2 diabetes patients. Study-wide findings and caveats: Type 2 diabetes and control samples shared highly correlated V and J usage, averaging around 0.97.

Amplification started from genomic DNA. Multiplex PCR with 30 forward and 13 reverse primers amplified the TCR beta CDR3. Each CDR3 protein is one row after TCRdb ran MiXCR on the multiplex PCR reads. This sample carries 250,000 to 300,000 distinct CDR3 sequences, 47% of them seen once, and the ten largest clones take about an eighth. This sequence originates from a young man with type 2 diabetes. The chain is built from TRBV29-1 and TRBJ1-2; no definite D call. Material for sequencing was peripheral blood mononuclear cells (PBMCs). DNA of the CDR3: TGCAGCGTTGTCGAGAGAGTCTTCGGCTACACCTTC. Protein sequence: CSVVERVFGYTF.